This T cell receptor beta chain is drawn from a study of T cell changes during pregnancy in multiple sclerosis. Germline V gives CDR1 LGHNA, CDR2 YSLEER. There are 19 residues in the CDR3. The V and J ends lost 0 bases and 7 bases, in that order; junction bases with no gene match: 11. The table came from immunoSEQ multiplex PCR; TCRdb's copy has only in-frame clones and leaves some out. The repertoire has tens of thousands of clones, around 94% of them found once; the top ten carry roughly 0.81%. The sequence came from a female donor with multiple sclerosis, enrolled in a pregnancy study. Sample: peripheral blood, taken in the third trimester of pregnancy. The V gene is TRBV4-3, the J gene TRBJ2-1, with TRBD2 identical over 14 bases. The chain's CDR3 is CASSQDTFSGTSGSNEQFF. The CDR3 region has the DNA TGCGCCAGCAGCCAAGATACTTTTTCCGGGACTAGCGGGAGTAATGAGCAGTTCTTC.